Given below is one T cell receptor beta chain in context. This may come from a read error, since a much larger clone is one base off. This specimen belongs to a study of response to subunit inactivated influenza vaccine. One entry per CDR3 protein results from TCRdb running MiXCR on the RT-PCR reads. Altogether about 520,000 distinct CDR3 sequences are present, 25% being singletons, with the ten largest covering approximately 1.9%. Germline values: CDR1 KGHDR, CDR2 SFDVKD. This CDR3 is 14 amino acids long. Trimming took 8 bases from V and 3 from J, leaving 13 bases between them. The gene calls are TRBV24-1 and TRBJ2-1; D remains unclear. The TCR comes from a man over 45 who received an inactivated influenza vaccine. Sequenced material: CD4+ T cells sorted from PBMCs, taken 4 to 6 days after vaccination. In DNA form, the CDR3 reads TGTGCCACCAACGTCGGAGCTCACTACAATGAGCAGTTCTTC. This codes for CATNVGAHYNEQFF.